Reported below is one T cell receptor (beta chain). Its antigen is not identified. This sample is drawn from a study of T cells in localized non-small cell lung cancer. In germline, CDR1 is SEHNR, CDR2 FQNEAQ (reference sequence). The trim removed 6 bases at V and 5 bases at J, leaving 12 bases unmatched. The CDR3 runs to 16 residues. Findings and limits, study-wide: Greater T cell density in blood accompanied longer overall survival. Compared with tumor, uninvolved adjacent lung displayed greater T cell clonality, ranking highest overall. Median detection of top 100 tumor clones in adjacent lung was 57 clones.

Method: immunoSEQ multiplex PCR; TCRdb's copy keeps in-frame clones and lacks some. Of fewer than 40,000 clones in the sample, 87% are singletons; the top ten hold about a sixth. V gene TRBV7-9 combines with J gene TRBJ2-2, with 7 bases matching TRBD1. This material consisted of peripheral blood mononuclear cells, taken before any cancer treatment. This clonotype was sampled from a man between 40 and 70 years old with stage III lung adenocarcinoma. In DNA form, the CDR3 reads TGTGCCAGCAGTCCGGGACAGCTCTTTCGGACCGGGGAGCTGTTTTTT. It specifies CASSPGQLFRTGELFF. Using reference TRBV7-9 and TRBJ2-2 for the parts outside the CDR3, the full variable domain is DTGVSQNPRHKITKRGQNVTFRCDPISEHNRLYWYRQTLGQGPEFLTYFQNEAQLEKSRLLSDRFSAERPKGSFSTLEIQRTEQGDSAMYLCASSPGQLFRTGELFFGEGSRLTVL.